This T cell receptor (beta chain) is from a study of Ad26.COV2.S vaccination and SARS-CoV-2 variants. The assay was immunoSEQ multiplex PCR, and TCRdb's table has in-frame clones only and misses some. This sample carries some 350,000 clones, roughly 94% of them seen once, and the ten largest clones take 3% to 4%. About this clone itself: Its antigen is not known.

General study results and limits: Vaccinees showed greater spike-specific TCR breadth than placebo recipients. It is possible that the TCR breadth and depth analyses underestimated the total T cell responses. After vaccination, substantial breadth of spike-specific CD8+ and CD4+ responses was reported.

Germline V CDR1 and CDR2: SGHRS, YFSETQ. V was clipped by 4 bases and J by 2 bases; unmatched bases: 10. The CDR3 is 18 amino acids. V gene TRBV5-1 combines with J gene TRBJ2-3; 13 bases are shared with TRBD2. The sequencing used peripheral blood, collected after recovery from COVID-19. This sequence originates from a human donor who had recovered from COVID-19. CDR3 sequence (DNA): TGCGCCAGCAGCGTCGGACTAGCGGGGGCCTTGATCACAGATACGCAGTATTTT. This translates into CASSVGLAGALITDTQYF. Full variable domain (remainder filled in from reference TRBV5-1 and TRBJ2-3): KAGVTQTPRYLIKTRGQQVTLSCSPISGHRSVSWYQQTPGQGLQFLFEYFSETQRNKGNFPGRFSGRQFSNSRSEMNVSTLELGDSALYLCASSVGLAGALITDTQYFGPGTRLTVL.